This record looks at one TCR beta chain sequence and its context. The germline gives CDR1 MDHEN, CDR2 SYDVKM. V lost 5 bases and J lost 3; bases outside the gene matches: 4. CDR3 length: 15 residues. These data belong to a study of shared T cell receptors in the human thymus. TCRdb's copy holds only in-frame clones and misses some; the assay was immunoSEQ multiplex PCR. This sample has 640,000 or so clones, with around 87% found just once. This same sample was also taken into another study, of human thymus T cells. That report notes: Healthy Finnish infants undergoing corrective surgery for congenital heart defects were used as donors. Thymic and blood repertoires appeared to show biased V and J gene usage.

The material sequenced was thymocytes. This chain links TRBV28 with TRBJ1-4; TRBD1 matches at 9 bases. The TCR sequence derives from a boy under two years old with a congenital heart defect. DNA of the CDR3: TGTGCCAGCAGTCGGGACAGGGTTTCTAATGAAAAACTGTTTTTT. This translates into CASSRDRVSNEKLFF.